Shown below are 7 T cell receptor beta chains from a single sample sequenced in a study of post-analysis software for immune sequencing data. Whole-study results and caveats: The five TRBV segments detected at higher frequency in patients than in controls included TRBV5-6, TRBV5-1 and TRBV20-1.

These receptors have no identified antigens. Unique-molecular-identifier-tagged TCR beta cDNA libraries were used. TCRdb passed the PCR reads through MiXCR, listing each CDR3 protein once. Of 650,000 to 850,000 distinct CDR3 sequences in the sample, roughly 50% are singletons; the top ten hold 4.9%. Source material: blood. All receptors derive from a girl between 10 and 17 years old with multiple sclerosis.

The rearrangement uses TRBV7-2 and TRBJ2-3, with TRBD2 identical over 7 bases. The CDR3 has 17 amino acids. J gave up 2 bases and V 2 bases, and 10 bases lay outside the gene matches. In germline, CDR1 is SGHTA, CDR2 FQGNSA. The CDR3 nucleotides read TGTGCCAGCAGCTTATCTTCGGCTAGCGGAGTCACAGATACGCAGTATTTT. The encoded protein is CASSLSSASGVTDTQYF.

This sequence joins TRBV29-1 and TRBJ2-1, with D uncertain. V was shortened by 7 bases and J by 5 bases, with 15 bases between the two germline ends. The CDR3 contains 13 residues. The germline CDR1 and CDR2 sequences are SQVTM and ANQGSEA. The DNA for the CDR3 is TGCAGCGCAAGCGAGGCAGCCAACAATGAGCAGTTCTTC. It specifies CSASEAANNEQFF.

The chain carries TRBV5-1 and TRBJ1-2, with unresolved D. V lost 9 bases, J lost 4 bases, and 25 bases lay in between. This CDR3 is 16 amino acids long. Germline V gene lookup returns CDR1 SGHRS and CDR2 YFSETQ. CDR3 sequence reads: CATHPGWALWSYGYTF. The DNA for the CDR3 is TGCGCCACCCACCCTGGATGGGCCCTTTGGAGCTATGGCTACACCTTC.

The rearrangement joins TRBV12-3 or TRBV12-4 to TRBJ2-7; weak D call: TRBD2 (7 bases). V was shortened by 7 bases and J by 10 bases, with 26 bases between the two germline ends. The CDR3 totals 15 residues. The CDR3 reads CASTLGGGLDGAQYF. CDR3 DNA: TGTGCCAGCACCCTGGGAGGGGGACTGGATGGGGCCCAGTACTTC.

The table lists this clonotype with a few counts. The chain uses TRBV7-8 and TRBJ2-5; 8 bases match TRBD2. CDR1 and CDR2 (germline): SGHVS, FQNEAQ. The CDR3 has 14 residues. Trimming took 4 bases from V and 1 from J; bases not matched to a gene: 2. As DNA, the CDR3 is TGTGCCAGCAGCTCGCGGGGGGTCCAAGAGACCCAGTACTTC. Amino acid sequence: CASSSRGVQETQYF. Variable domain in full (rest from reference TRBV7-8 and TRBJ2-5): GAGVSQSPRYKVAKRGQDVALRCDPISGHVSLFWYQQALGQGPEFLTYFQNEAQLDKSGLPSDRFFAERPEGSVSTLKIQRTQQEDSAVYLCASSSRGVQETQYFGPGTRLLVL.

This clonotype has a handful of counts. The chain carries TRBV3-1 and TRBJ2-1, with 13 bases aligning to TRBD2. The CDR3 has 15 amino acids. Germline assignment: CDR1 LGHDT and CDR2 YNNKEL (reference sequence). Germline trimming cut 6 bases from V and 14 bases from J; bases unmatched to any gene: 13. The CDR3 reads CASRPLGTSGEGEFF. CDR3 coding DNA: TGTGCCAGCAGGCCCCTAGGGACTAGCGGGGAGGGAGAGTTCTTC.

CDR3 region: CASSYGVGTEQFF. As DNA, the CDR3 is TGTGCCAGCAGTTACGGAGTGGGCACTGAGCAGTTCTTC. The chain combines TRBV6-5 with TRBJ2-1; D ambiguous. The V end lost 2 bases, the J end lost 9 bases, and 11 bases lay between the germline ends. Germline CDR1 and CDR2: MNHEY and SVGAGI. This CDR3 has 13 residues.